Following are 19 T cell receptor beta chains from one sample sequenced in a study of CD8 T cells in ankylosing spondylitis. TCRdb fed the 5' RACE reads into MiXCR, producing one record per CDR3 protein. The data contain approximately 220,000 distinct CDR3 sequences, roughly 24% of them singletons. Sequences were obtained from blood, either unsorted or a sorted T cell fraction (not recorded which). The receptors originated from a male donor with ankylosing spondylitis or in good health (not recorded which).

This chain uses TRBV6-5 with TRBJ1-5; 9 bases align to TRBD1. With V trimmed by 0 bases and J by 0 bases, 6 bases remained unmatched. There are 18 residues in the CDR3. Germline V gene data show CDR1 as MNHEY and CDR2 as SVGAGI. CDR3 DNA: TGTGCCAGCAGTTACTCGGACAGGGGCCGATTTAGCAATCAGCCCCAGCATTTT. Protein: CASSYSDRGRFSNQPQHF.

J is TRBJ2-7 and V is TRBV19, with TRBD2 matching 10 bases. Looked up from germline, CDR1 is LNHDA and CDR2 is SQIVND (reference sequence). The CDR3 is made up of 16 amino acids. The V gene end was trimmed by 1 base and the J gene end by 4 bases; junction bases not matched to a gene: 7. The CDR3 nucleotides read TGTGCCAGTAGTATAGTTGCTAGCGGGAGCATGTACGAGCAGTACTTC. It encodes CASSIVASGSMYEQYF.

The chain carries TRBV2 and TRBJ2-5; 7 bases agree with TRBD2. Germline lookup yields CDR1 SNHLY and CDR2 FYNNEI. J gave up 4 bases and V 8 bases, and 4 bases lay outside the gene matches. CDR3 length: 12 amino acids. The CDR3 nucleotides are TGTGCCAGCTCGACTAGCTCAGAGACCCAGTACTTC. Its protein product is CASSTSSETQYF.

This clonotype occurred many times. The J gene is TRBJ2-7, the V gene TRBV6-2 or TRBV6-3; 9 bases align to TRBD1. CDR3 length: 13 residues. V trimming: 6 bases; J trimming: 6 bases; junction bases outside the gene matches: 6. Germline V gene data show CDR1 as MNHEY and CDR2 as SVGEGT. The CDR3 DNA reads TGTGCCAGCAGCATCGGACAGGGGACCGAGCAGTACTTC. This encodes CASSIGQGTEQYF.

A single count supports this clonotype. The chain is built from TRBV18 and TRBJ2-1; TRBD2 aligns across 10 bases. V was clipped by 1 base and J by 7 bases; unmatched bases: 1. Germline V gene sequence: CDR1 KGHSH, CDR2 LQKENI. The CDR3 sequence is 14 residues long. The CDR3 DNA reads TGTGCCAGCTCACCACAGGGACTAGCGAATGAGCAGTTCTTC. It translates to CASSPQGLANEQFF.

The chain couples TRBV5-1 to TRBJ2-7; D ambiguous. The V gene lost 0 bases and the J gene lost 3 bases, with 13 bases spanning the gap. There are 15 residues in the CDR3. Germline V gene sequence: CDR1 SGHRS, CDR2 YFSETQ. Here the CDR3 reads CASSLAAEAIYEQYF. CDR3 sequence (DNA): TGCGCCAGCAGCTTGGCAGCTGAGGCAATCTACGAGCAGTACTTC.

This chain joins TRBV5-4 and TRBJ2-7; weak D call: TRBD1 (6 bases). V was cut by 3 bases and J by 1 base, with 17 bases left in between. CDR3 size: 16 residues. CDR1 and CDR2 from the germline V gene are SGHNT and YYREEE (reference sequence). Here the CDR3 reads CASSSGRDTNSYEQYF. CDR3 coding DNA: TGTGCCAGCAGCTCCGGCCGGGACACAAATTCCTACGAGCAGTACTTC.

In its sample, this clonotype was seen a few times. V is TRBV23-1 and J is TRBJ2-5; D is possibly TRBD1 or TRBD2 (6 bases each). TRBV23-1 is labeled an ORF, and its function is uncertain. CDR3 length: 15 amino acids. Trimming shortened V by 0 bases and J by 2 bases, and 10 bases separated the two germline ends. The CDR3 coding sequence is TGCGCCAGCAGTCAATCCAGGGGACTGCAAGAGACCCAGTACTTC. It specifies CASSQSRGLQETQYF.

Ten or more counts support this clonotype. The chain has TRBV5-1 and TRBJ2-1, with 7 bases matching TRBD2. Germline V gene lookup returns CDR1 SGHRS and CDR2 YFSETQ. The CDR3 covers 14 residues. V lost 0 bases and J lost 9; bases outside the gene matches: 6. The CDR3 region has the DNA TGCGCCAGCAGCTTGGGTAGCGGCGGGGGTGAGCAGTTCTTC. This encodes CASSLGSGGGEQFF.

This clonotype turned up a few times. This CDR3 reads CASRSGTSPHNEQFF. The CDR3 DNA follows: TGTGCCAGCAGATCCGGGACTAGCCCCCACAATGAGCAGTTCTTC. The chain joins TRBV7-2 to TRBJ2-1, with 9 bases matching TRBD2. V was pared by 6 bases and J by 5 bases, with 8 bases of the junction left unmatched. Germline CDR1 and CDR2: SGHTA and FQGNSA. CDR3 length: 15 amino acids.

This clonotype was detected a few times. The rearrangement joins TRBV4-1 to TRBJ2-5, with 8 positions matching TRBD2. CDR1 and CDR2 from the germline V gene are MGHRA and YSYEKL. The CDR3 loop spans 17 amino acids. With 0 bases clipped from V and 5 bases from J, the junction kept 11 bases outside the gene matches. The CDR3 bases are TGCGCCAGCAGCCAAGAGGAAACTAGCCCGGGAGGGGAGACCCAGTACTTC. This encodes CASSQEETSPGGETQYF.

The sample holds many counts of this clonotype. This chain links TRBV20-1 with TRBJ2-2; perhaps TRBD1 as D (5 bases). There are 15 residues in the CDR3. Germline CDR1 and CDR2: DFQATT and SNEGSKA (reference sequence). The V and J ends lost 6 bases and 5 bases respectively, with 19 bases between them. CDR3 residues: CSARYQGARTGELFF. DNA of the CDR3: TGCAGTGCCCGATACCAAGGGGCGAGGACCGGGGAGCTGTTTTTT.

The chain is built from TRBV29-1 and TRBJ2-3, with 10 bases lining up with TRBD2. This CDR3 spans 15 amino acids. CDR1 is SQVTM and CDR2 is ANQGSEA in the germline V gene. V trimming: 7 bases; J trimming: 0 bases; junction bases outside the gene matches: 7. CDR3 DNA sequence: TGCAGCGCCCTAGGACTAGCGGAAAGCACAGATACGCAGTATTTT. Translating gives CSALGLAESTDTQYF.

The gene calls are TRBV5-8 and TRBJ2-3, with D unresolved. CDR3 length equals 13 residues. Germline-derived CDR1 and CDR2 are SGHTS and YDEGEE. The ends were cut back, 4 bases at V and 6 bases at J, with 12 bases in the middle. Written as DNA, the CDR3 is TGTGCCAGCAGCGATTTTAAGGCGGATACGCAGTATTTT. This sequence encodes CASSDFKADTQYF.

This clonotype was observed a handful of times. CDR3 DNA: TGTGCCAGCAGTTACCGACAGGGTGAAGAAAAACTGTTTTTT. This gives the protein CASSYRQGEEKLFF. The chain links TRBV6-5 to TRBJ1-4; TRBD1 matches 7 bases. Germline V CDR1 and CDR2: MNHEY, SVGAGI. With 2 bases clipped from V and 8 bases from J, the junction kept 5 bases outside the gene matches. The CDR3 runs to 14 residues.

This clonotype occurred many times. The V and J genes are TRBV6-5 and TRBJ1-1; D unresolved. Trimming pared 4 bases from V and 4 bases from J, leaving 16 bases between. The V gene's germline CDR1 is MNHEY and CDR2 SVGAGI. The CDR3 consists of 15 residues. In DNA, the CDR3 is TGTGCCAGCAGTTTCATACAAGGAGGGATCACTGAAGCTTTCTTT. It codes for CASSFIQGGITEAFF.

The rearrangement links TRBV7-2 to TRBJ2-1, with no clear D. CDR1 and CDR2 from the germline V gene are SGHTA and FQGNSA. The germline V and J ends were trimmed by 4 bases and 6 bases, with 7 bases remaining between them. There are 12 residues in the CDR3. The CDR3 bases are TGTGCCAGCAGCTCCCCATTCAATGAGCAGTTCTTC. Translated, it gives CASSSPFNEQFF.

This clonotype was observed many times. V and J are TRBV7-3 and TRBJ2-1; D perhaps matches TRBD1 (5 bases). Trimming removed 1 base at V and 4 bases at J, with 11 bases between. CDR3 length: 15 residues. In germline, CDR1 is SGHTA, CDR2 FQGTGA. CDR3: CASSLSQGGYNEQFF. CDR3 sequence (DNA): TGTGCCAGCAGCTTAAGTCAGGGTGGTTACAATGAGCAGTTCTTC. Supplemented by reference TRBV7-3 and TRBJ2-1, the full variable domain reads GAGVSQTPSNKVTEKGKYVELRCDPISGHTALYWYRQSLGQGPEFLIYFQGTGAADDSGLPNDRFFAVRPEGSVSTLKIQRTERGDSAVYLCASSLSQGGYNEQFFGPGTRLTVL.

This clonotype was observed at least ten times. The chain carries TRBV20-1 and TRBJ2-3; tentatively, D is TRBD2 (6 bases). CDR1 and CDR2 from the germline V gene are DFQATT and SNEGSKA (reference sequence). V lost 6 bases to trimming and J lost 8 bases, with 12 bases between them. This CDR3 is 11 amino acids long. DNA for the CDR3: TGCAGTGCCCAACCCGGGGGTACGCAGTATTTT. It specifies CSAQPGGTQYF.